The TCR beta chain described here comes from a study of PD-L1 blockade in urothelial cancer. About the research overall: When blood samples were assessed, the median T cell count was about 140,000.

TCRdb's table, derived via immunoSEQ multiplex PCR, lists solely in-frame clones and lacks some. Found here are around 45,000 clones, approximately 88% of them singletons; the top ten hold 3.9%. Germline-derived CDR1 and CDR2 are SGHRS and YFSETQ. The CDR3 runs to 14 residues. J lost 2 bases, V lost 4 bases, and 5 bases had no gene match. This clone was recorded once. The V and J genes are TRBV5-1 and TRBJ1-1; 7 bases line up with TRBD1. This TCR derives from a man older than 75 with urothelial cancer. The sequences come from PBMCs, collected around atezolizumab (anti-PD-L1) treatment. In DNA, the CDR3 is TGCGCCAGCAGCACCGGGACAGCAAACACTGAAGCTTTCTTT. This translates into CASSTGTANTEAFF. Complete variable domain (other parts from reference TRBV5-1 and TRBJ1-1): KAGVTQTPRYLIKTRGQQVTLSCSPISGHRSVSWYQQTPGQGLQFLFEYFSETQRNKGNFPGRFSGRQFSNSRSEMNVSTLELGDSALYLCASSTGTANTEAFFGQGTRLTVV.